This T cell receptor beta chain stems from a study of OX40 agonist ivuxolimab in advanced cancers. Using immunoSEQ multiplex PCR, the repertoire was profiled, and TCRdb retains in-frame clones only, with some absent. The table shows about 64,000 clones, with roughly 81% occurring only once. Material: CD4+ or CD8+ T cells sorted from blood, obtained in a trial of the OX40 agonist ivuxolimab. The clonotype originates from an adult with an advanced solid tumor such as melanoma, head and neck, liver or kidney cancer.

The CDR3 bases are TGTGCCTGGAGACCCGGGGGGCCCCAAGAGACCCAGTACTTC. It codes for CAWRPGGPQETQYF. The chain combines TRBV30 with TRBJ2-5, with D possibly being TRBD2 (7 bases). CDR1 is GTSNPN and CDR2 is SVGIG in the germline V gene (reference sequence). The CDR3 covers 14 residues. V was clipped by 3 bases and J by 1 base, with 12 bases between them.